Presented here are 15 T cell receptor beta chains from one specimen sequenced in a study of blood T cell repertoires in COVID-19. Using immunoSEQ multiplex PCR, the repertoire was profiled, and TCRdb retains in-frame clones only, with some absent. The profile shows more than 95,000 clones, approximately 87% of them singletons. The sequenced material came from peripheral blood. These receptors were taken from a young man with acute or convalescent COVID-19.

The chain uses TRBV7-9 and TRBJ1-1; TRBD1 might be the D (6 bases). The CDR3 is 15 amino acids. V was pared by 2 bases and J by 3 bases, with 13 bases between. Germline assignment: CDR1 SEHNR and CDR2 FQNEAQ (reference sequence). The CDR3 sequence: CASSLRGQPHTEAFF. The CDR3, as DNA: TGTGCCAGCAGCTTAAGAGGACAGCCCCACACTGAAGCTTTCTTT.

V gene TRBV27 combines with J gene TRBJ1-3, with no clear D. With 2 bases removed from V and 4 bases from J, the gap between germline ends came to 12 bases. Per germline, CDR1 MNHEY and CDR2 SMNVEV (reference sequence). This CDR3 region has 15 residues. The DNA for the CDR3 is TGTGCCAGCAGTTTAATACGGGGAAACGGAAACACCATATATTTT. Protein sequence: CASSLIRGNGNTIYF.

The chain recombines TRBV4-3 with TRBJ2-1, with D uncertain. Deletions cut 1 base from V and 8 bases from J, with 18 bases between. The CDR3 runs 16 residues. Germline CDR1 LGHNA, CDR2 YSLEER. This CDR3 reads CASSQVPFLGGDEQFF. The CDR3 nucleotides are TGCGCCAGCAGCCAAGTCCCGTTTTTAGGCGGCGATGAGCAGTTCTTC.

The chain uses TRBV10-3 and TRBJ2-5; 9 nucleotides match TRBD2. CDR1 and CDR2 (germline): ENHRY, SYGVKD. J lost 7 bases, V lost 0 bases, and 9 bases had no gene match. This CDR3 has 16 amino acids. The CDR3 region has the DNA TGTGCCATCAGTGAGTCTGGCGGGGGGGCATCTTGGACCCAGTACTTC. This gives the protein CAISESGGGASWTQYF.

This rearrangement joins TRBV5-1 to TRBJ2-7; 7 nucleotides line up with TRBD1. This CDR3 region has 14 residues. After removal of 6 bases from V and 1 base from J, the junction contained 7 bases not matched to a gene. Germline-derived CDR1 and CDR2 are SGHRS and YFSETQ. The CDR3 is CASKPRDSSYEQYF. The CDR3 DNA reads as TGCGCCAGCAAGCCGAGGGACAGTTCCTACGAGCAGTACTTC.

V usage is TRBV30 and J usage is TRBJ1-1, with D unclear. Germline loops: CDR1 GTSNPN, CDR2 SVGIG (reference sequence). The length of the CDR3 is 10 residues. The V end was cut by 3 bases, the J end by 8 bases, with 7 bases between. The chain's CDR3 is CAWRLEEAFF. The DNA of the CDR3 is TGTGCCTGGAGGCTCGAGGAAGCTTTCTTT.

The V and J genes are TRBV15 and TRBJ2-1; possibly TRBD2 for D (6 bases). The V end lost 0 bases, the J end lost 1 base, and 10 bases lay between the germline ends. Germline V gene data show CDR1 as LNHNV and CDR2 as YYDKDF (reference sequence). The CDR3 is 16 amino acids. The CDR3, as DNA: TGTGCCACCAGCAGAGACGGGAGCAGGTCCTACAATGAGCAGTTCTTC. Its protein product is CATSRDGSRSYNEQFF. The full variable domain, with the rest looked up from reference TRBV15 and TRBJ2-1, is DAMVIQNPRYQVTQFGKPVTLSCSQTLNHNVMYWYQQKSSQAPKLLFHYYDKDFNNEADTPDNFQSRRPNTSFCFLDIRSPGLGDTAMYLCATSRDGSRSYNEQFFGPGTRLTVL.

This chain connects TRBV1 to TRBJ2-7; the DNA was not compared with TRBD2, the D call given in the table. TRBV1 is flagged as a pseudogene. The CDR3 contains 19 residues. CDR3 in DNA: TGCACCAGCAGCCAAGCGTCATGCTGGCGGGAGGGGGGAGACTACGAGCAGTACGTC. This gives the protein CTSSQASCWREGGDYEQYV.

V usage is TRBV4-1 and J usage is TRBJ2-5; 11 bases agree with TRBD2. The V segment lost 5 bases and the J segment 5 bases; nucleotides outside the gene matches: 10. The germline gives CDR1 MGHRA, CDR2 YSYEKL. The CDR3 loop spans 16 amino acids. This CDR3 reads CASSTVAGGQWETQYF. CDR3 in DNA: TGCGCCAGCAGCACGGTAGCGGGGGGGCAGTGGGAGACCCAGTACTTC.

The V gene is TRBV5-6, the J gene TRBJ1-2; 7 bases match TRBD1. Germline CDR1 reads SGHDT; CDR2 reads YYEEEE. The CDR3 runs 16 residues. The V gene end was trimmed by 0 bases and the J gene end by 4 bases; junction bases not matched to a gene: 9. The CDR3 DNA follows: TGTGCCAGCAGCTTGGGTCCTAGACAGGGTCCCTATGGCTACACCTTC. Translating it yields CASSLGPRQGPYGYTF.

This chain connects TRBV3-1 (or the pseudogene TRBV3-2) to TRBJ2-1; 10 nucleotides match TRBD2. The germline V gene encodes CDR1 LGHDT and CDR2 YNNKEL (reference sequence). Trimming took 1 base from V and 9 from J; bases not matched to a gene: 9. The CDR3 length is 16 residues. The CDR3 here is CASSQGWVAGGVEQFF. The CDR3 DNA reads as TGTGCCAGCAGCCAAGGGTGGGTAGCGGGGGGCGTTGAGCAGTTCTTC.

The genes are TRBV19 and TRBJ2-2; 7 bases align to TRBD2. Germline-derived CDR1 and CDR2 are LNHDA and SQIVND (reference sequence). This CDR3 has 16 residues. The ends lost 3 bases at V and 1 base at J; junction bases unmatched: 5. CDR3 sequence (DNA): TGTGCCAGTAGTATTGGGCTAGCGGTGAACACCGGGGAGCTGTTTTTT. Protein: CASSIGLAVNTGELFF. The entire variable domain, with the rest obtained from reference TRBV19 and TRBJ2-2, is as follows: DGGITQSPKYLFRKEGQNVTLSCEQNLNHDAMYWYRQDPGQGLRLIYYSQIVNDFQKGDIAEGYSVSREKKESFPLTVTSAQKNPTAFYLCASSIGLAVNTGELFFGEGSRLTVL.

The rearrangement uses TRBV4-2 and TRBJ1-3, with D possibly matching TRBD1 (6 bases). CDR1 is LGHNA, CDR2 YNFKEQ, per germline. The V end was cut by 7 bases, the J end by 1 base, with 20 bases between. There are 17 residues in the CDR3. CDR3 DNA sequence: TGTGCCAGCACCCCATTCGGGGGGCGAGTATCTGGAAACACCATATATTTT. This codes for CASTPFGGRVSGNTIYF.

The chain carries TRBV3-1 (or the pseudogene TRBV3-2) and TRBJ2-7; a weak D match, TRBD1 (5 bases). The CDR3 is 15 residues long. V was pared by 0 bases and J by 2 bases, with 11 bases between. CDR1 and CDR2 (germline): LGHDT, YNNKEL (reference sequence). As DNA, the CDR3 is TGTGCCAGCAGCCAAGATCCAGGACAAGCCTACGAGCAGTACTTC. It codes for CASSQDPGQAYEQYF.

The rearrangement joins TRBV7-9 to TRBJ1-3; 8 nucleotides line up with TRBD1. Trimming at V came to 5 bases and at J to 0 bases, leaving 0 bases not matched to a gene. CDR3 length: 14 amino acids. CDR1 is SEHNR, CDR2 FQNEAQ, per germline (reference sequence). The CDR3 nucleotides are TGTGCCAGCAGCACAGGGGGCTCTGGAAACACCATATATTTT. Translating gives CASSTGGSGNTIYF.